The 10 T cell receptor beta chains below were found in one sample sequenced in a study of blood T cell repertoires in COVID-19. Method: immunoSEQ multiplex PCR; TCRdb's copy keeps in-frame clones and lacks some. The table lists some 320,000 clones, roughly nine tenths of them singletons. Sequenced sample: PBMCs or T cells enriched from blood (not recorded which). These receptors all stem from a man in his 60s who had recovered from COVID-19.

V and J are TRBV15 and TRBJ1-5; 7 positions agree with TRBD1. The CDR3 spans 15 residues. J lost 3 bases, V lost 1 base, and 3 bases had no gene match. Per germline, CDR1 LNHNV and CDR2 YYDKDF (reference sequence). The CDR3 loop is CATSRAGQFNQPQHF. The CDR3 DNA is TGTGCCACCAGCAGAGCGGGACAGTTCAATCAGCCCCAGCATTTT.

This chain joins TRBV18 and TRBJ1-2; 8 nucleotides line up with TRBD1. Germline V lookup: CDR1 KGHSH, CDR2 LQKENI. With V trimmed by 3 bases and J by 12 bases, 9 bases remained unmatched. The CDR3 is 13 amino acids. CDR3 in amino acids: CASSPDPGQGNTF. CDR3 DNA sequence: TGTGCCAGCTCACCTGACCCAGGACAGGGTAACACCTTC.

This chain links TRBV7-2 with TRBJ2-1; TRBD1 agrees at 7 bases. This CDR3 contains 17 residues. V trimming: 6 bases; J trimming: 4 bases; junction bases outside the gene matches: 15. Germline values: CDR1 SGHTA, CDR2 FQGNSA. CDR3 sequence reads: CASSSQAGQVGYNEQFF. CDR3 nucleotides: TGTGCCAGCAGTTCTCAAGCCGGACAGGTGGGTTACAATGAGCAGTTCTTC.

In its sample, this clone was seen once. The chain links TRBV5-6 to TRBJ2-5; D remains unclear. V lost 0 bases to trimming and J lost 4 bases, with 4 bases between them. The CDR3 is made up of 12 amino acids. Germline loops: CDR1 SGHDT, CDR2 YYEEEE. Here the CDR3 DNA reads TGTGCCAGCAGCTTGGGGGCAGAGACCCAGTACTTC. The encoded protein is CASSLGAETQYF.

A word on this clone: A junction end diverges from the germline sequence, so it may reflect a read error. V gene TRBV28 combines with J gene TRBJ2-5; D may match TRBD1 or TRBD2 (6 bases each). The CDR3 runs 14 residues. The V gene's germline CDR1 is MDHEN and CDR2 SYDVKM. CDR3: CASCLGGSQETQYF. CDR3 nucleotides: TGTGCCAGCTGTTTAGGGGGGTCGCAAGAGACCCAGTACTTC.

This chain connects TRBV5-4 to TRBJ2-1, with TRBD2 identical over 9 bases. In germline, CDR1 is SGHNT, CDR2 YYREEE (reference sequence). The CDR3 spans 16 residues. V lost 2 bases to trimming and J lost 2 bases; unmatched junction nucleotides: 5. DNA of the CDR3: TGTGCCAGCAGCTTTAGCGGGAGTATGACCTACAATGAGCAGTTCTTC. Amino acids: CASSFSGSMTYNEQFF.

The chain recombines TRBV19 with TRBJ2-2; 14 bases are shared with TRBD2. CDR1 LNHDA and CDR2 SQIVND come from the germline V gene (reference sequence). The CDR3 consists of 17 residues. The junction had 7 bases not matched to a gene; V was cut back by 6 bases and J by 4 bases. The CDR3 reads CASRTSGRAASTGELFF. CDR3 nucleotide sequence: TGTGCCAGTAGGACTAGCGGGAGGGCCGCGAGCACCGGGGAGCTGTTTTTT. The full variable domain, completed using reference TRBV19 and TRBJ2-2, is DGGITQSPKYLFRKEGQNVTLSCEQNLNHDAMYWYRQDPGQGLRLIYYSQIVNDFQKGDIAEGYSVSREKKESFPLTVTSAQKNPTAFYLCASRTSGRAASTGELFFGEGSRLTVL.

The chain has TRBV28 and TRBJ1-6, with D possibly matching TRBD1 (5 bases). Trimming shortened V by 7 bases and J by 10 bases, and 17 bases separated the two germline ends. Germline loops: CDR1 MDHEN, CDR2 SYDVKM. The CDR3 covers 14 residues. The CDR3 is CASKGGAGISPLHF. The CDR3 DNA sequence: TGTGCCAGCAAAGGAGGGGCCGGTATATCACCCCTCCACTTT.

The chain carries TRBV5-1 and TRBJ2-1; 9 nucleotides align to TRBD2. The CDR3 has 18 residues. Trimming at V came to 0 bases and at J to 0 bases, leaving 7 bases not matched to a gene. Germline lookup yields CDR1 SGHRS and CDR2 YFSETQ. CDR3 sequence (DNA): TGCGCCAGCAGCTTGGCCGGTCTAGCGGGGAGCTCCTACAATGAGCAGTTCTTC. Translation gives CASSLAGLAGSSYNEQFF.

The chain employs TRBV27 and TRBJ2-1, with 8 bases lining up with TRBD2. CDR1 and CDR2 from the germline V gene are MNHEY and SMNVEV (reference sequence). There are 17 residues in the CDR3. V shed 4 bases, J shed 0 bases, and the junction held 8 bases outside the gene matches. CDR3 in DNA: TGTGCCAGCAGTTCCCTTGGGAGCGGGAGCTCCTACAATGAGCAGTTCTTC. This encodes CASSSLGSGSSYNEQFF.